The rows below give T cell receptor beta chains drawn from one sample of a study of cytotoxic CD8 clonotypes in ibrutinib-treated CLL. TCRdb's table, derived via immunoSEQ multiplex PCR, lists solely in-frame clones and lacks some. The sample includes approximately 190,000 clones, around 75% of them seen just once. Sequencing was performed on PBMCs, taken after 12 months of ibrutinib treatment. All receptors come from a human donor with chronic lymphocytic leukemia. CDR3s include the opening cysteine and the closing phenylalanine or tryptophan. A D gene is named only where the DNA matches it firmly. Not all rows give a size; the values are once, few, many and, for expanded clones, a class.

TRBJ2-5	TRBD1	TRBV7-2	NA	CASSLAGGTGGTETQYF	TGTGCCAGCAGCTTAGCCGGCGGGACAGGGGGCACAGAGACCCAGTACTTC
TRBJ2-3	TRBD2	TRBV4-2	NA	CASRPSGGGTDTQYF	TGTGCCAGCAGACCTAGCGGGGGAGGCACAGATACGCAGTATTTT
TRBJ2-5	NA	TRBV2	NA	CASSEASETQYF	TGTGCCAGCAGTGAGGCCTCAGAGACCCAGTACTTC
TRBJ2-7	NA	TRBV28	NA	CASQGSKGRAYEQYF	TGTGCCAGCCAGGGCTCAAAAGGGCGGGCCTACGAGCAGTACTTC
TRBJ2-2	NA	TRBV2	few	CASSGYTGELFF	TGTGCCAGCAGTGGATACACCGGGGAGCTGTTTTTT
TRBJ2-3	NA	TRBV18	NA	CASSPGAGSTDTQYF	TGTGCCAGCTCACCCGGCGCGGGGAGCACAGATACGCAGTATTTT
TRBJ1-4	TRBD1	TRBV5-4	NA	CASSRVPGQGANEKLFF	TGTGCCAGCAGCCGGGTCCCGGGACAGGGAGCTAATGAAAAACTGTTTTTT
TRBJ2-3	NA	TRBV4-1	NA	CASSPRVPSGDTQYF	TGCGCCAGCAGCCCCCGGGTCCCTTCTGGGGATACGCAGTATTTT
TRBJ1-5	TRBD1	TRBV19	NA	CASSPGQGHRPQHF	TGTGCCAGTAGTCCGGGACAGGGTCATCGGCCCCAGCATTTT
TRBJ1-1	TRBD1	TRBV14	NA	CASSQNWGGTGTMNTEAFF	TGTGCCAGCAGCCAAAACTGGGGCGGGACAGGGACAATGAACACTGAAGCTTTCTTT
TRBJ1-2	NA	TRBV28	NA	CASSLGQLNYGYTF	TGTGCCAGCAGCCTGGGGCAGTTGAACTATGGCTACACCTTC
TRBJ2-5	TRBD1	TRBV30	NA	CAWRKQGAGETQYF	TGTGCCTGGCGGAAGCAGGGGGCTGGAGAGACCCAGTACTTC
TRBJ2-3	NA	TRBV19	NA	CASTSGADTQYF	TGTGCCAGTACATCAGGAGCAGATACGCAGTATTTT
TRBJ2-6	NA	TRBV9	NA	CASSVELLVLSGANVLTF	TGTGCCAGCAGCGTAGAACTACTAGTTCTTTCTGGGGCCAACGTCCTGACTTTC
TRBJ1-2	TRBD1	TRBV30	few	CAWSVQGRAYGYTF	TGTGCCTGGAGTGTACAGGGGCGGGCCTATGGCTACACCTTC
TRBJ2-1	TRBD2	TRBV6-6	NA	CASSLRESSYNEQFF	TGTGCCAGCAGTTTGCGGGAGAGTTCCTACAATGAGCAGTTCTTC
TRBJ2-3	TRBD2	TRBV9	NA	CASSVVLAGMDTQYF	TGTGCCAGCAGCGTAGTCCTAGCGGGTATGGATACGCAGTATTTT
TRBJ2-7	TRBD1	TRBV14	NA	CASSPTGVEQYF	TGTGCCAGCAGCCCTACAGGGGTAGAGCAGTACTTC
TRBJ2-5	TRBD2	TRBV7-2	NA	CASSFVLAGETQYF	TGTGCCAGCAGCTTCGTACTAGCGGGAGAGACCCAGTACTTC
TRBJ2-3	TRBD2	TRBV2	NA	CAREGLGTDTQYF	TGTGCCAGGGAGGGACTAGGCACAGATACGCAGTATTTT
TRBJ1-2	NA	TRBV30	NA	CAWSVSPGKFHFF	TGTGCCTGGAGTGTTTCCCCCGGAAAGTTTCACTTCTTC
TRBJ2-7	NA	TRBV7-2	few	CASREQYEQYF	TGTGCCAGCAGGGAGCAATACGAGCAGTACTTC
TRBJ1-1	NA	TRBV14	NA	CASSREVRNTEAFF	TGTGCCAGCAGCAGGGAGGTGAGGAACACTGAAGCTTTCTTT
TRBJ2-5	TRBD1	TRBV28	NA	CASSTRQGQETQYF	TGTGCCAGCAGTACCCGACAGGGACAAGAGACCCAGTACTTC
TRBJ2-3	NA	TRBV14	NA	CASSQGFSTDTQYF	TGTGCCAGCAGCCAGGGTTTTAGCACAGATACGCAGTATTTT
TRBJ2-7	NA	TRBV28	NA	CASSPPPEQYF	TGTGCCAGCAGTCCCCCCCCCGAGCAGTACTTC